One T cell receptor (beta chain) is described in this entry. The target antigen is unknown. The data stem from a study of T cell responses to AZD1222 COVID-19 vaccine. Study-level points and caveats: Nearly half of the spike-specific TCRs reportedly recognize variant regions that carry no mutations. White British people made up most donors, females outnumbered males, and clonal diversity was possibly underestimated.

Sequencing used immunoSEQ multiplex PCR; TCRdb keeps in-frame clones, though not all of them. The data show approximately 100,000 clones, about 90% seen once. V dropped 5 bases and J dropped 8 bases, with 15 bases sitting between them. Germline CDR1 is MNHEY and CDR2 is SVGAGI. This CDR3 is 14 amino acids long. The specimen comprised peripheral blood, sampled on day 0 of AZD1222 vaccination. V and J are TRBV6-5 and TRBJ1-4; D gene uncertain. The sequence derives from an adult in good health. Here the CDR3 reads CASSRARGGEKLFF. The CDR3 bases are TGTGCCAGCAGTCGGGCCCGGGGTGGAGAAAAACTGTTTTTT.